This TCR beta chain was identified during a study of blood T cell repertoires in COVID-19. Study-wide background: Both acute and convalescent COVID-19 samples were obtained from the United States, Italy and Spain. In each case, the material was cDNA or gDNA derived from T cells, B-cell-depleted T cells, or PBMCs.

J was trimmed by 4 bases and V by 5 bases; bases with no gene match: 9. Germline V lookup: CDR1 SGHAT, CDR2 FQNNGV. This CDR3 is 16 amino acids long. As processed by the authors: Amplified reference gene primers provided the basis for estimating nucleated cell counts. Data came from immunoSEQ multiplex PCR; TCRdb stores just in-frame clones and leaves some out. The D gene and trimming were derived from the DNA, and the V and J assignments and clone size from that table. The sample includes approximately 210,000 clones, around 84% of them seen just once. The material sequenced was PBMCs or T cells enriched from blood (not recorded which). V is TRBV11-2 and J is TRBJ1-3; 9 nucleotides match TRBD1. The clonotype was recovered from a man aged 30-40 years with acute COVID-19. The DNA of the CDR3 is TGTGCCAGCAGCCCGGGGGACAGGGTTTCAGGAAACACCATATATTTT. Translating gives CASSPGDRVSGNTIYF.